This T cell receptor (beta chain) was sequenced in a study of blood T cell repertoires in COVID-19. Looking at the study overall: Specimens from acute and convalescent COVID-19 originated in the United States, Italy and Spain. PBMCs, B-cell-depleted T cells, or T cells were the source of the cDNA or gDNA that made up the material.

This clone was found once. In the study's own analysis: Researchers report that nucleated cell counts were estimated from reference gene primer amplification. TCRdb's copy holds only in-frame clones and misses some; the assay was immunoSEQ multiplex PCR. The V and J calls and clone size were taken over from that table, and D and trimming were inferred from the DNA. In the table there are tens of thousands of clones, around four fifths of which are singletons. Per the germline V gene, CDR1 is SGHNT and CDR2 is YYREEE (reference sequence). V shed 0 bases and J 1 base; nucleotides not matched to a gene: 4. CDR3 length: 16 amino acids.

The chain carries TRBV5-4 and TRBJ2-1; 7 positions match TRBD2. Specimen: peripheral blood. The TCR sequence derives from a woman of 80 years or more with acute or convalescent COVID-19. CDR3 residues: CASSLAGRESYNEQFF. In DNA, the CDR3 is TGTGCCAGCAGCTTGGCGGGGAGGGAATCCTACAATGAGCAGTTCTTC.